The present entry profiles one TCR beta chain with its context. These data come from a study of blood T cell repertoires in COVID-19. Study-level information: The United States, Italy and Spain provided the acute and convalescent COVID-19 samples. PBMCs, B-cell-depleted T cells, or T cells were the source of the cDNA or gDNA that made up the material.

Seattle's cohort entered during active infection and was followed longitudinally. As originally analysed: Amplification with reference gene primers provided the estimates of nucleated cell counts. Sequencing used immunoSEQ multiplex PCR; TCRdb keeps in-frame clones, though not all of them. The V and J calls and clone size were taken over from that table, and D and trimming were inferred from the DNA. Counted here are some 300,000 clones, more than 80% occurring once; the ten biggest clones make up around 5.8%. From germline, CDR1 is SGHVS and CDR2 FQNEAQ. The CDR3 is made up of 14 amino acids. V was pared by 5 bases and J by 0 bases, with 8 bases between.

V is TRBV7-8 and J is TRBJ1-3; D not certain. The sequenced sample was peripheral blood. The sequence was obtained from a woman aged 45-65 years with COVID-19, enrolled during active disease. In DNA, the CDR3 is TGTGCCAGCAGCCCGCGAATCTCTGGAAACACCATATATTTT. It encodes CASSPRISGNTIYF.